A selection of T cell receptor beta chains follows, all from one sample in a study of early T cells in non-severe SARS-CoV-2 infection. MiXCR, applied by TCRdb to the 5' RACE reads, yields one record per CDR3 protein. The sample yields approximately 85,000 distinct CDR3 sequences, roughly an eighth seen once. Sequencing used whole blood. All receptors derive from an adult who was a healthcare worker with PCR-confirmed SARS-CoV-2 infection or an uninfected control (not recorded which). The CDR3 runs from the conserved cysteine through the conserved F or W. Each record gives: J gene, clone size, V gene, CDR3 length, D gene, CDR3 DNA, CDR3 protein. A D gene is named only where the DNA matches it firmly. The size entry is marked missing in some rows and otherwise reads once, few, many or a size class.

j_gene: TRBJ2-3; abundance: -; v_gene: TRBV7-2; len: 16; d_gene: TRBD2; CDR3nt: TGTGCCAGCAGCCCGGGGCTAGCGGGAGATGGGTCTACGCAGTATTTT; CDR3aa: CASSPGLAGDGSTQYF
j_gene: TRBJ2-7; abundance: -; v_gene: TRBV7-8; len: 19; d_gene: TRBD2; CDR3nt: TGTGCCAGCAGCCCGAGGGGGACTAGCGTCCCGGAGGATCGTAACGAGCAGTACTTC; CDR3aa: CASSPRGTSVPEDRNEQYF
j_gene: TRBJ2-6; abundance: few; v_gene: TRBV10-3; len: 14; d_gene: -; CDR3nt: TGTGCCATCAGTGGGCGTTCTGGGGCCAACGTCCTGACTTTC; CDR3aa: CAISGRSGANVLTF
j_gene: TRBJ1-6; abundance: -; v_gene: TRBV3-1; len: 13; d_gene: -; CDR3nt: TGTGCCAGCAGTTCGTCGGGGAATTCACCCCTCCACTTT; CDR3aa: CASSSSGNSPLHF
j_gene: TRBJ2-7; abundance: few; v_gene: TRBV6-5; len: 14; d_gene: TRBD1; CDR3nt: TGTGCCAGCAGTTACTCTGGACAGGGGAATAAGCAGTACTTC; CDR3aa: CASSYSGQGNKQYF
j_gene: TRBJ1-2; abundance: -; v_gene: TRBV10-3; len: 15; d_gene: -; CDR3nt: TGTGCCATCAGTGAGCCGAGACTGGGGGAGGATGGCTACACCTTC; CDR3aa: CAISEPRLGEDGYTF
j_gene: TRBJ1-2; abundance: -; v_gene: TRBV20-1; len: 14; d_gene: -; CDR3nt: TGCAGTGCTAGCACCCTGGATGCTAACTATGGCTACACCTTC; CDR3aa: CSASTLDANYGYTF
j_gene: TRBJ2-1; abundance: many; v_gene: TRBV7-9; len: 15; d_gene: -; CDR3nt: TGTGCCAGCAGCTTAGCGGTTTTGTCCGAGAATGAGCAGTTCTTC; CDR3aa: CASSLAVLSENEQFF
j_gene: TRBJ1-1; abundance: -; v_gene: TRBV10-2; len: 13; d_gene: -; CDR3nt: TGCGCCAGCGCAAGAAAACAGAACACTGAAGCTTTCTTT; CDR3aa: CASARKQNTEAFF
j_gene: TRBJ2-1; abundance: -; v_gene: TRBV11-3; len: 15; d_gene: TRBD1; CDR3nt: TGTGCCAGCAGCATACGACAGGGATTCTACAATGAGCAGTTCTTC; CDR3aa: CASSIRQGFYNEQFF
j_gene: TRBJ1-4; abundance: -; v_gene: TRBV20-1; len: 12; d_gene: -; CDR3nt: TGCAGTGCCAAGGTGCCGACTGGAAAACTGTTTTTT; CDR3aa: CSAKVPTGKLFF
j_gene: TRBJ2-3; abundance: -; v_gene: TRBV6-2/TRBV6-3; len: 18; d_gene: -; CDR3nt: TGTGCCAGCAGTTACTCGAGAATGATCACGGGTAACAAAGATACGCAGTATTTT; CDR3aa: CASSYSRMITGNKDTQYF
j_gene: TRBJ2-1; abundance: few; v_gene: TRBV6-6; len: 11; d_gene: -; CDR3nt: TGTGCCAGCAGTATGGTAGGAGAGCAGTTCTTC; CDR3aa: CASSMVGEQFF
j_gene: TRBJ1-1; abundance: few; v_gene: TRBV24-1; len: 16; d_gene: -; CDR3nt: TGTGCCACCAGTGATTCCCAGAGTTCCTCGAGGACTGAAGCTTTCTTT; CDR3aa: CATSDSQSSSRTEAFF
j_gene: TRBJ1-2; abundance: few; v_gene: TRBV25-1; len: 13; d_gene: -; CDR3nt: TGTGCCAGCAGTGGGGGACAAAGCTATGGCTACACCTTC; CDR3aa: CASSGGQSYGYTF
j_gene: TRBJ1-2; abundance: -; v_gene: TRBV7-2; len: 14; d_gene: TRBD1; CDR3nt: TGTGCCAGCAGCCTAACGCAGGGGGCGGATGGCTACACCTTC; CDR3aa: CASSLTQGADGYTF
j_gene: TRBJ2-7; abundance: many; v_gene: TRBV4-2; len: 16; d_gene: -; CDR3nt: TGTGCCAGCAGCCAAGAGGGGGCAGGGCAAGGAAGGGAGCAGTACTTC; CDR3aa: CASSQEGAGQGREQYF
j_gene: TRBJ1-1; abundance: few; v_gene: TRBV5-1; len: 16; d_gene: -; CDR3nt: TGCGCCAGCAGGCGGAAGGCAGGGGCCGAGGGCACTGAAGCTTTCTTT; CDR3aa: CASRRKAGAEGTEAFF
j_gene: TRBJ2-5; abundance: -; v_gene: TRBV6-5; len: 13; d_gene: -; CDR3nt: TGTGCCAGCAGTTACGGGGGGGCTGGGGCCCAGTACTTC; CDR3aa: CASSYGGAGAQYF
j_gene: TRBJ2-3; abundance: many; v_gene: TRBV10-2; len: 12; d_gene: -; CDR3nt: TGCGCCAGCAGAGGGGAGACAGATACGCAGTATTTT; CDR3aa: CASRGETDTQYF
j_gene: TRBJ2-2; abundance: -; v_gene: TRBV6-5; len: 12; d_gene: -; CDR3nt: TGTGCCAGCAGATGGGGCACCGGGGAGCTGTTTTTT; CDR3aa: CASRWGTGELFF
j_gene: TRBJ2-1; abundance: many; v_gene: TRBV11-2; len: 16; d_gene: TRBD2; CDR3nt: TGTGCCAGCAGCTTATTGCGCGGGAGGGGTCATCGTGAGCAGTTCTTC; CDR3aa: CASSLLRGRGHREQFF
j_gene: TRBJ2-1; abundance: few; v_gene: TRBV29-1; len: 15; d_gene: -; CDR3nt: TGCAGCGTTGAAGCAAGTGGCTGGGGAAATAATGAGCAGTTCTTC; CDR3aa: CSVEASGWGNNEQFF
j_gene: TRBJ2-2; abundance: -; v_gene: TRBV6-2/TRBV6-3; len: 16; d_gene: -; CDR3nt: TGTGCCAGCAGTTCCGGAGGCAGATCGAACACCGGGGAGCTGTTTTTT; CDR3aa: CASSSGGRSNTGELFF
j_gene: TRBJ2-5; abundance: -; v_gene: TRBV11-2; len: 11; d_gene: -; CDR3nt: TGTGCCAGCAGCTTGACTCCTACCCAGTACTTC; CDR3aa: CASSLTPTQYF
j_gene: TRBJ2-1; abundance: -; v_gene: TRBV6-6; len: 15; d_gene: TRBD2; CDR3nt: TGTGCCAGCAGTGGGGCTAGCGGGAGGTACGATGAGCAGTTCTTC; CDR3aa: CASSGASGRYDEQFF
j_gene: TRBJ2-7; abundance: few; v_gene: TRBV11-2; len: 14; d_gene: -; CDR3nt: TGTGCCAGCAGCTTATTGAGGGGGCGGGGAGAGCAGTACTTC; CDR3aa: CASSLLRGRGEQYF
j_gene: TRBJ2-1; abundance: -; v_gene: TRBV9; len: 16; d_gene: TRBD2; CDR3nt: TGTGCCAGCAGCGTAAAAGGCGGGAGTGTGTACAATGAGCAGTTCTTC; CDR3aa: CASSVKGGSVYNEQFF
j_gene: TRBJ1-1; abundance: few; v_gene: TRBV19; len: 13; d_gene: -; CDR3nt: TGTGCCAGTAGCCCCGTCCCGAACACTGAAGCTTTCTTT; CDR3aa: CASSPVPNTEAFF
j_gene: TRBJ1-4; abundance: -; v_gene: TRBV5-4; len: 13; d_gene: TRBD1; CDR3nt: TGTGCCAGCAGCTCAGGGGGACAGGAAAAACTGTTTTTT; CDR3aa: CASSSGGQEKLFF
j_gene: TRBJ2-3; abundance: many; v_gene: TRBV20-1; len: 16; d_gene: TRBD2; CDR3nt: TGCAGTGCTAGCGTTACTAGCGGACCCCAGGGGGATACGCAGTATTTT; CDR3aa: CSASVTSGPQGDTQYF
j_gene: TRBJ1-2; abundance: many; v_gene: TRBV27; len: 14; d_gene: -; CDR3nt: TGTGCCAGCAGCCTGGACGGAGCTAACTATGGCTACACCTTC; CDR3aa: CASSLDGANYGYTF
j_gene: TRBJ2-1; abundance: few; v_gene: TRBV7-9; len: 12; d_gene: -; CDR3nt: TGTGCCAGCAGCCTCAGAGACCTTGGGCAGTTCTTC; CDR3aa: CASSLRDLGQFF
j_gene: TRBJ1-2; abundance: few; v_gene: TRBV27; len: 13; d_gene: -; CDR3nt: TGTGCCAGCAGTTTTTGGGGGCCCTATGGCTACACCTTC; CDR3aa: CASSFWGPYGYTF
j_gene: TRBJ1-1; abundance: few; v_gene: TRBV12-3/TRBV12-4; len: 13; d_gene: -; CDR3nt: TGTGCCAGCAGTTTAAGGGGGGGCGCCGAAGCTTTCTTT; CDR3aa: CASSLRGGAEAFF
j_gene: TRBJ1-2; abundance: -; v_gene: TRBV6-5; len: 13; d_gene: -; CDR3nt: TGTGCCAGCAGCTATGACAGGAACTATGGCTACACCTTC; CDR3aa: CASSYDRNYGYTF
j_gene: TRBJ1-4; abundance: -; v_gene: TRBV15; len: 16; d_gene: -; CDR3nt: TGTGCCACCAGCAGAGAGCGGGGCGCAACTAATGAAAAACTGTTTTTT; CDR3aa: CATSRERGATNEKLFF
j_gene: TRBJ2-1; abundance: -; v_gene: TRBV29-1; len: 16; d_gene: TRBD2; CDR3nt: TGCAGCGTTGATTGGTTAGGGACTAGCGGATACAATGAGCAGTTCTTC; CDR3aa: CSVDWLGTSGYNEQFF
j_gene: TRBJ2-7; abundance: -; v_gene: TRBV30; len: 13; d_gene: TRBD2; CDR3nt: TGTGCCTGGAGAACGGGAGGGCTGCGCGAGCAGTACTTC; CDR3aa: CAWRTGGLREQYF
j_gene: TRBJ2-5; abundance: many; v_gene: TRBV12-3/TRBV12-4; len: 13; d_gene: TRBD1; CDR3nt: TGTGCCAGCGGGGACAGGGTTCAAGAGACCCAGTACTTC; CDR3aa: CASGDRVQETQYF
j_gene: TRBJ2-1; abundance: -; v_gene: TRBV7-3; len: 15; d_gene: TRBD2; CDR3nt: TGTGCCAGCAGCACCCAAGCGGGAGCCTACAATGAGCAGTTCTTC; CDR3aa: CASSTQAGAYNEQFF
j_gene: TRBJ2-1; abundance: -; v_gene: TRBV6-5; len: 16; d_gene: TRBD2; CDR3nt: TGTGCCAGCAGTTACTCGAGGACGGGAGGGCCGAGAGAGCAGTTCTTC; CDR3aa: CASSYSRTGGPREQFF
j_gene: TRBJ2-3; abundance: few; v_gene: TRBV11-2; len: 14; d_gene: -; CDR3nt: TGTGCCAGCAGCTTAGGGTTCTACACAGATACGCAGTATTTT; CDR3aa: CASSLGFYTDTQYF
j_gene: TRBJ2-7; abundance: few; v_gene: TRBV28; len: 14; d_gene: TRBD2; CDR3nt: TGTGCCAGCAGAGCCGCGGGGGATCTCAACGAGCAGTACTTC; CDR3aa: CASRAAGDLNEQYF
j_gene: TRBJ2-3; abundance: many; v_gene: TRBV29-1; len: 16; d_gene: TRBD2; CDR3nt: TGCAGCGTTGAAGGCGGGAGGGCCTGGGGCACAGATACGCAGTATTTT; CDR3aa: CSVEGGRAWGTDTQYF